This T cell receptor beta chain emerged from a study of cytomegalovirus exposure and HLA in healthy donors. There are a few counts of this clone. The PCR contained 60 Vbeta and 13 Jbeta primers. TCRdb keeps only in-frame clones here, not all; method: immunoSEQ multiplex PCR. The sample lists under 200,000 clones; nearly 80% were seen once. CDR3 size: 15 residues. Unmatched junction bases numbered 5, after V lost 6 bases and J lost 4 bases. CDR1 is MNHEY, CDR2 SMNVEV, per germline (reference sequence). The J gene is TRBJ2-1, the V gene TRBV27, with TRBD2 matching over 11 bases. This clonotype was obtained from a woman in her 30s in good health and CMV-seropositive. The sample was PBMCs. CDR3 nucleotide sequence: TGTGCCAGCAGACTAGCGGGGGTTATTTACAATGAGCAGTTCTTC. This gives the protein CASRLAGVIYNEQFF.